This record covers a single T cell receptor (beta chain). The antigen is unknown. Researchers made TCR cDNA using 5'RACE template switching, and this step added a universal primer site and UMIs. MiXCR was run by TCRdb on the 5' RACE reads, yielding one entry per CDR3 protein. The sample records about 360,000 distinct CDR3 sequences, 6.2% being singletons. Per the germline V gene, CDR1 is SGHTA and CDR2 is FQGTGA. The CDR3 has 13 amino acids. Deletions cut 0 bases from V and 6 bases from J, with 5 bases between. The sample comes from a study of T cells after yellow fever vaccination. As for the study in general: Preparing low-cell-number fractions relied on SMART-Seq v4 Ultra Low Input.

Broader study findings: Detected again after the booster were most primary-vaccination clones, at 95% to 97% CD4 and nearly 90% CD8.

The sample consisted of PBMCs, taken 5 days after the yellow fever booster vaccination. This sequence joins TRBV7-3 and TRBJ2-2; D not certain. The origin of this receptor is a man under 40 who received the YFV17D yellow fever vaccine. As DNA, the CDR3 is TGTGCCAGCAGCTTAACGATGGCCGGGGAGCTGTTTTTT. It codes for CASSLTMAGELFF.